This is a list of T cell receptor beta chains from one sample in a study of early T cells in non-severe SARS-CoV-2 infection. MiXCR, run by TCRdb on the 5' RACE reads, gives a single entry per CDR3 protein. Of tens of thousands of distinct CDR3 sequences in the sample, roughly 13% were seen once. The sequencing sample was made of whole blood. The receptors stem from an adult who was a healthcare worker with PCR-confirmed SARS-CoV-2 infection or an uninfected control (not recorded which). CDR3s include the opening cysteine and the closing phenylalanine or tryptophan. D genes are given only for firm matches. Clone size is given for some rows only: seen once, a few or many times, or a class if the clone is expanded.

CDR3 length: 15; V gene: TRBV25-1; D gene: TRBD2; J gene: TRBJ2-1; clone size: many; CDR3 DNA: TGTGCCAGCACCCCAGGACTAGCGGGGAATAATGAGCAGTTCTTC; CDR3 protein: CASTPGLAGNNEQFF
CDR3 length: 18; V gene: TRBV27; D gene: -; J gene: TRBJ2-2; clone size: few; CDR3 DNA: TGTGCCAGCAGTTTACCTCAAACACGGGGGGCCAACACCGGGGAGCTGTTTTTT; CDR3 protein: CASSLPQTRGANTGELFF
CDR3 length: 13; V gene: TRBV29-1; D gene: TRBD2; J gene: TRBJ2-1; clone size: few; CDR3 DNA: TGCAGCGTTCAGAGCGGGAGTGTCCATGAGCAGTTCTTC; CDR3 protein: CSVQSGSVHEQFF
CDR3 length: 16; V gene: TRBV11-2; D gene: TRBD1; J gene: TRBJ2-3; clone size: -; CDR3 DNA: TGTGCCAGCAGCAGAACCGGGACAGGGACTTTTCGGCGCGAGTATTTT; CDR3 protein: CASSRTGTGTFRREYF
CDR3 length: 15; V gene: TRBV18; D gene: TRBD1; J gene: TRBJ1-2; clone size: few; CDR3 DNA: TGTGCCAGCTCACCCCCCGAGGGGGCGGATACGGGCTACACCTTC; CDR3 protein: CASSPPEGADTGYTF
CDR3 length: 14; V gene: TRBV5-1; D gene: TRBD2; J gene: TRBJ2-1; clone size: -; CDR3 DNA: TGCGCCAGCAGCTCGGGGGGACTAAGGAATGAGCAGTTCTTC; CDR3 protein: CASSSGGLRNEQFF
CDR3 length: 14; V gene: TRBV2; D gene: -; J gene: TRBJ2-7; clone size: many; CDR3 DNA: TGTGCCAGCAAGAGGGAAGGAGGGTTCTACGAGCAGTACTTC; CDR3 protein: CASKREGGFYEQYF
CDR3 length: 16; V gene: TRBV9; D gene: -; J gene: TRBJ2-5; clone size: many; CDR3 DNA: TGTGCCAGCAGCCGCCGACTCCAGGGTGTCGGGGAGACCCAGTACTTC; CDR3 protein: CASSRRLQGVGETQYF
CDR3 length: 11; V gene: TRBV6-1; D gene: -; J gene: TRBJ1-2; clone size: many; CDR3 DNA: TGTGCCAGCTCCTCTCTCCATGGCTACACCTTC; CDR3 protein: CASSSLHGYTF
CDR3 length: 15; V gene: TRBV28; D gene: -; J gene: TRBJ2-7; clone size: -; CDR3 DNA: TGTGCCAGCACCCCTTCGGGGGGCACCCCCTACGAGCAGTACTTC; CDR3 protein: CASTPSGGTPYEQYF
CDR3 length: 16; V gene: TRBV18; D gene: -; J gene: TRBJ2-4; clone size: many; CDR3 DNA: TGTGCCAGCTCACAACTCGGGGGCCATGCCAAAAACATTCAGTACTTC; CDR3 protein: CASSQLGGHAKNIQYF
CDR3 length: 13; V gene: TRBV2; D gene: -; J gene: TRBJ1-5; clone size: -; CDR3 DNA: TGTGCCAGCAGTTGGGACAGCAATCAGCCCCAGCATTTT; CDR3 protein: CASSWDSNQPQHF
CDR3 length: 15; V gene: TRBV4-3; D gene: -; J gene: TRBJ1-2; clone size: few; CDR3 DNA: TGCGCCAGCAGCACTACACAGGGATCCTACTATGGCTACACCTTC; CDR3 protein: CASSTTQGSYYGYTF
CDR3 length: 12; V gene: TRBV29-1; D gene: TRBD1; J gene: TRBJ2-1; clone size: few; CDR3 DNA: TGCAGCGGCGAGGACAGGGGCGATGAGCAGTTCTTC; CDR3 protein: CSGEDRGDEQFF
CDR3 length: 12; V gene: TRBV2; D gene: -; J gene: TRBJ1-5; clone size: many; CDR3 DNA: TGTGCCAGCAGTTGGGTAGGGGAGCCCCAGCATTTT; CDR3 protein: CASSWVGEPQHF
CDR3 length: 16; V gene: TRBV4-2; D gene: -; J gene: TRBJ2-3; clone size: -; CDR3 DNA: TGTGCCAGCAGCCCCCGTGTGTCGAGTAGCACAGATACGCAGTATTTT; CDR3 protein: CASSPRVSSSTDTQYF
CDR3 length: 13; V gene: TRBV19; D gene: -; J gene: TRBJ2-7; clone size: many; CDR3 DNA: TGTGCCAGTAGTATGAGGTCTACCTACGAGCAGTACTTC; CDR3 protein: CASSMRSTYEQYF
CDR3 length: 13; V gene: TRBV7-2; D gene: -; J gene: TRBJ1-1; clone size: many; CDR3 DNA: TGTGCCAGCAGCTTAGGTCTGGCCACTGAAGCTTTCTTT; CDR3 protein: CASSLGLATEAFF
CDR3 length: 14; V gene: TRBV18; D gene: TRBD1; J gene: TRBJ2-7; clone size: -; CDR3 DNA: TGTGCCAGCTCACCAGGGACAGGAAACTACGAGCAGTACTTC; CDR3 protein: CASSPGTGNYEQYF
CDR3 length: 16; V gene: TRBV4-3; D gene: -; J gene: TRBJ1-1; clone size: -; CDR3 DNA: TGCGCCAGCAGCCAAGATTACGGTGGCATGAACACTGAAGCTTTCTTT; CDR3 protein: CASSQDYGGMNTEAFF
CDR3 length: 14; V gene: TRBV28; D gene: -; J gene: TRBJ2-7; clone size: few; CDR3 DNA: TGTGCCAGCAGTTTTGCAACCTCCGTCTACGAGCAGTACTTC; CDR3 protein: CASSFATSVYEQYF
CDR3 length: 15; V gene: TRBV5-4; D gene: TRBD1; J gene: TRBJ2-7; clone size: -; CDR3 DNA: TGTGCCAGCAGCTTGGTAGGGACAGGGGCCTACGAGCAGTACTTC; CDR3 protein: CASSLVGTGAYEQYF